This T cell receptor (beta chain) derives from a study of CD8 T cells in Susac syndrome. CD8+ and CD4+ T cells were negatively isolated; TEMRA cells were FACS-enriched. An amount of RNA that ranged from roughly 0.5 to 1 ug was reverse transcribed with random hexamers. Across 54 Vbeta and 13 Jbeta, immunoSEQ multiplex PCR amplified TCR beta CDR3. MiXCR, applied by TCRdb to the immunoSEQ multiplex PCR reads, yields one record per CDR3 protein. The table shows 69,000 or so distinct CDR3 sequences, with over 85% occurring only once. This CDR3 has 19 amino acids. V lost 0 bases and J lost 4, with 24 bases in between.

This receptor was obtained from a human donor with multiple sclerosis. The V and J genes are TRBV23-1 and TRBJ1-1; tentative D call: TRBD1 (5 bases). TRBV23-1 is identified as an open reading frame with a role that is uncertain. The sequenced sample was CD8+ T cells from PBMCs. The CDR3 region has the DNA TGCGCCAGCAGTCAATCGTCGGGACTTAAGAGGGGCGCTTGCACTGAAGCTTTCTTT. This encodes CASSQSSGLKRGACTEAFF.